This T cell receptor beta chain was sequenced during a study of PD-L1 blockade in urothelial cancer. Study overall: Men with urothelial cancer arising in the bladder made up about 85% of the roughly 29 patients. There were a median of about 140,000 T cells in blood samples.

The time point was: pretreatment peripheral blood. A spike-in of synthetic TCR analog templates was added to each PCR. Measured with immunoSEQ multiplex PCR; TCRdb has only the in-frame clones, and not every one. Of roughly 56,000 clones in the sample, 86% are singletons; the top ten hold around 22%. This CDR3 is 13 amino acids long. CDR1 and CDR2 from the germline V gene are SGHAT and FQNNGV. V was trimmed by 5 bases and J by 3 bases, leaving 10 bases between them. This TCR was sampled from a man between 60 and 70 years old with urothelial cancer. Material: PBMCs, obtained around atezolizumab (anti-PD-L1) treatment. This chain connects TRBV11-2 to TRBJ1-2; D is unclear. CDR3 loop: CASSLEAYYGYTF. CDR3 coding DNA: TGTGCCAGCAGCCTGGAGGCCTACTATGGCTACACCTTC.